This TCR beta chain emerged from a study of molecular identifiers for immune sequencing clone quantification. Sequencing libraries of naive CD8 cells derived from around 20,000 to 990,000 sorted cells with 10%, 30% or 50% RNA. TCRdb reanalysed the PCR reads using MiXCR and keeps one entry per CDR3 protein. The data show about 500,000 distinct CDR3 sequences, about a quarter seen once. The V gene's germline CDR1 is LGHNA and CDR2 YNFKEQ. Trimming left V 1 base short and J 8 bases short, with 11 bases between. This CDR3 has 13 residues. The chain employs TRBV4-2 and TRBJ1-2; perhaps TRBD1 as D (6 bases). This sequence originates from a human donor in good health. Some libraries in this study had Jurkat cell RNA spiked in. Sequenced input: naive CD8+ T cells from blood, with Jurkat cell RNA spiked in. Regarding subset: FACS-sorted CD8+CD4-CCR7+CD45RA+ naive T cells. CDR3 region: CASSQGTGGGYTF. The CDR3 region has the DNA TGTGCCAGCAGCCAAGGGACGGGGGGCGGCTACACCTTC.